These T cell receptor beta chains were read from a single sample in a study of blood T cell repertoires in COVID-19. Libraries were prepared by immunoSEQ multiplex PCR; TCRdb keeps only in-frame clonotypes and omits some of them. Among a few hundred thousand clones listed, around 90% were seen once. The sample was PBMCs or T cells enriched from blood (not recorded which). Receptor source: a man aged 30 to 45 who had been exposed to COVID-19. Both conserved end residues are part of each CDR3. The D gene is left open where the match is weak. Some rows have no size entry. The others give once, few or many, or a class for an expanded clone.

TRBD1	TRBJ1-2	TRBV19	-	TGTGCCAGTAGCAGACAGGGACCTAACTATGGCTACACCTTC	CASSRQGPNYGYTF
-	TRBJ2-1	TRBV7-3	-	TGTGCCAGCAGCCCTACTAGCTATACCTACAATGAGCAGTTCTTC	CASSPTSYTYNEQFF
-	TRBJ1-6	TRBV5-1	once	TGCGCCAGCAGCCGAGCCAATAATTCACCCCTCCACTTT	CASSRANNSPLHF
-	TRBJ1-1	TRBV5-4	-	TGTGCCAGCAGCCAAGACAGCAAACCCGGCTCGCACACTGAAGCTTTCTTT	CASSQDSKPGSHTEAFF
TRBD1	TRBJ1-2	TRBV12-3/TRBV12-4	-	TGTGCCAGCAGTTCCAGGGACAGGGGCGGCTACACCTTC	CASSSRDRGGYTF
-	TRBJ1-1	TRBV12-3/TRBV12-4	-	TGTGCCAGCAGCTTCCGTAGCACGGCTTTCTTT	CASSFRSTAFF
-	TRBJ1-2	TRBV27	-	TGTGCCAGCAGTTTTACAGGGAGAGGGCACTATGGCTACACCTTC	CASSFTGRGHYGYTF
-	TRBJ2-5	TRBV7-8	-	TGTGCCAGCAGCCCAACAGGGAGTAGCCAAGAGACCCAGTACTTC	CASSPTGSSQETQYF
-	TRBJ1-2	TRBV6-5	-	TGTGCCAGCAGTTCCGGAGGACCCGGGTATGGCTACACCTTC	CASSSGGPGYGYTF
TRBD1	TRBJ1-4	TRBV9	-	TGTGCCAGCAGCGCCAGGACAGGAAATGAAAAACTGTTTTTT	CASSARTGNEKLFF
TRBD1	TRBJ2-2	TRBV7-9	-	TGTGCCAGCAGCGAAGGACAGGACAACACCGGGGAGCTGTTTTTT	CASSEGQDNTGELFF
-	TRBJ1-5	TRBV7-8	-	TGTGCCAGCAGCCCGATCGGAGGTATTAGCAATCAGCCCCAGCATTTT	CASSPIGGISNQPQHF
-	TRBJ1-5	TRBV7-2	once	TGTGCCAGCAGCTTAGATTTTAGCGTGGGTCAGCCCCAGCATTTT	CASSLDFSVGQPQHF
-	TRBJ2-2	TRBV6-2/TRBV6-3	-	TGTGCCAGCAGCGGGGCGGGGGCCACCGGGGAGCTGTTTTTT	CASSGAGATGELFF
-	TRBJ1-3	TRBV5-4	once	TGTGCCAGCAGCTTGGAAACAGGAAACACCATATATTTT	CASSLETGNTIYF
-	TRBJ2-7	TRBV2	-	TGTGCCAGCAGTAACACCGGACAGTACTACTCCTACGAGCAGTACTTC	CASSNTGQYYSYEQYF
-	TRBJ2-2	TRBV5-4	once	TGTGCCAGCAGCATCTGGGCCCGGCGGTCCCTGCGGGACACCGGGGAGCTGTTTTTT	CASSIWARRSLRDTGELFF
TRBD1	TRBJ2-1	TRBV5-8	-	TGTGCCAGCAGCTCCGGGACAGGGCCAAACAATGAGCAGTTCTTC	CASSSGTGPNNEQFF
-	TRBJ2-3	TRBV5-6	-	TGTGCCAGCAGCTTAATGGGTGGGCAATCTGATACGCAGTATTTT	CASSLMGGQSDTQYF